This TCR beta chain is from a study of post-analysis software for immune sequencing data. Overall study context: The cohort encompassed relapsing-remitting, secondary progressive and progressive-relapsing multiple sclerosis disease courses. The study, taken as a whole, reports: Pronounced co-clustering by F measure was evident among identically batched samples. Among about 5 TRBV segments more frequent in patients than controls were TRBV5-6, TRBV5-1 and TRBV20-1.

As concerns this clonotype: Its antigen is undetermined.

Trimming took 6 bases from V and 3 from J; bases not matched to a gene: 4. Germline V gene data show CDR1 as SGHTA and CDR2 as FQGTGA. This CDR3 spans 13 amino acids. Researchers reported that TCR beta cDNA libraries carried unique molecular identifiers. Via MiXCR, TCRdb re-called the PCR reads, giving one row per CDR3 protein. The sample consists of under 900,000 distinct CDR3 sequences, approximately 53% of them appearing once. The V and J genes are TRBV7-3 and TRBJ1-1, with 7 bases aligning to TRBD1. This clonotype was sampled from a girl aged 5-17 years with multiple sclerosis. The sample consisted of blood. The CDR3 loop is CASRYQGDTEAFF. CDR3 coding DNA: TGTGCCAGCAGGTATCAGGGGGACACTGAAGCTTTCTTT.